These T cell receptor beta chains were read from a single sample in a study of cytomegalovirus exposure and HLA in healthy donors. Data came from immunoSEQ multiplex PCR; TCRdb stores just in-frame clones and leaves some out. The sample records 90,000 or so clones, roughly two thirds being singletons. Specimen: PBMCs. The source of these receptors is a woman in her 50s in good health and CMV-seropositive. Each CDR3 is given without its conserved first and last residue. A clone size is listed for some rows: how often the clone was seen (once, few, many), or a class if it is expanded.

>TRBJ2-1|11|few|TRBV2
ASRPMSHNEQF
>TRBJ1-1|16|.|TRBV11-2
ASSLADRGNLYNTEAF
>TRBJ2-3|11|.|TRBV11-2
ASSLGVRGTQY
>TRBJ1-2|16|.|TRBV25-1
ASSEYLAGQPGHYGYT
>TRBJ2-2|12|.|TRBV2
ASSRAVNTGELF
>TRBJ2-7|13|.|TRBV5-6
ASSLYPNLLYEQY
>TRBJ1-2|11|.|TRBV11-1
ASSSSRNYGYT
>TRBJ2-7|13|.|TRBV7-9
SSSFTGIRSYEQY
>TRBJ2-4|14|.|TRBV5-5
ASSSLGQFGKNIQY
>TRBJ2-2|14|.|TRBV28
ASSWGRAVSGGELF
>TRBJ1-5|13|.|TRBV2
ASRDDRYSNQPQH
>TRBJ2-1|15|.|TRBV5-4
ASSWTSGSPVPNEQF
>TRBJ1-2|11|.|TRBV5-1
ASSHRDNYGYT
>TRBJ2-7|14|.|TRBV25-1
ASSDPVVERPYEQY
>.|16|once|TRBV28
ASSIRWRSANPSYEQY
>TRBJ2-5|11|.|TRBV7-2
ASSLGLVETQY
>TRBJ1-2|13|few|TRBV27
ASSLSHSANYGYT
>TRBJ1-6|12|.|TRBV27
ANGQGRKHSPLH
>TRBJ2-3|14|.|TRBV9
ASSVEGLATSYTQY
>TRBJ2-7|12|.|TRBV27
ASSRAGVSYEQY